Shown below are 18 T cell receptor beta chains from a single sample sequenced in a study of blood T cell repertoires in COVID-19. The data were produced by immunoSEQ multiplex PCR, yet TCRdb's version contains in-frame clones alone and is incomplete. In the table there are roughly 190,000 clones, about 83% of which are singletons. The sample consisted of peripheral blood. Every receptor here comes from a young man with active or convalescent COVID-19.

V and J are TRBV5-1 and TRBJ2-3; 10 bases line up with TRBD2. Germline assignment: CDR1 SGHRS and CDR2 YFSETQ. The CDR3 covers 17 residues. Losses at the gene ends were 0 bases for V and 6 bases for J; bases not matched to a gene: 10. The CDR3 loop is CASSLGHPSGGIDTQYF. CDR3 nucleotide sequence: TGCGCCAGCAGCTTGGGCCACCCTAGCGGGGGCATCGATACGCAGTATTTT.

The CDR3 nucleotides read TGTGCCAGCAGTCCGCGACAGTCCCCCTACTCCTATAATTCACCCCTCCACTTT. Translating gives CASSPRQSPYSYNSPLHF. The chain joins TRBV27 to TRBJ1-6, with D maybe TRBD1 (5 bases). The V and J ends lost 5 bases and 0 bases respectively, with 17 bases between them. The CDR3 extends over 18 amino acids. Germline-derived CDR1 and CDR2 are MNHEY and SMNVEV (reference sequence).

This clone was counted once. The J gene is TRBJ1-2, the V gene TRBV27; D not resolved. With 4 bases removed from V and 7 bases from J, the gap between germline ends came to 13 bases. In germline, CDR1 is MNHEY, CDR2 SMNVEV (reference sequence). The CDR3 is made up of 13 amino acids. DNA of the CDR3: TGTGCCAGCAGTTGGCAGCCCACGGGTGGCTACACCTTC. Its protein product is CASSWQPTGGYTF.

J is TRBJ2-7 and V is TRBV2; tentative D call: TRBD1 (5 bases). Trimming removed 7 bases at V and 0 bases at J, with 7 bases between. The CDR3 contains 12 residues. Germline V CDR1 and CDR2: SNHLY, FYNNEI. This CDR3 reads CASNQGSYEQYF. The CDR3 region has the DNA TGTGCCAGCAACCAGGGCTCCTACGAGCAGTACTTC.

V usage is TRBV4-1 and J usage is TRBJ1-5; no definite D call. Trimming removed 5 bases at V and 3 bases at J, with 5 bases between. CDR1 is MGHRA and CDR2 is YSYEKL in the germline V gene. The length of the CDR3 is 12 residues. This chain's CDR3 is CASSEVNQPQHF. CDR3 coding DNA: TGCGCCAGCAGCGAGGTCAATCAGCCCCAGCATTTT.

The J gene is TRBJ1-1, the V gene TRBV28; D ambiguous. Germline-derived CDR1 and CDR2 are MDHEN and SYDVKM. V was clipped by 4 bases and J by 1 base, with 7 bases between them. This CDR3 region has 13 residues. The CDR3 spells CASSWRTNTEAFF. DNA of the CDR3: TGTGCCAGCAGTTGGAGGACGAACACTGAAGCTTTCTTT.

This chain links TRBV24-1 with TRBJ2-1; possible D gene TRBD2, 5 bases. Trimming cost V 3 bases and J 6 bases, with 14 bases left between them. Per the germline V gene, CDR1 is KGHDR and CDR2 is SFDVKD. The CDR3 is 15 amino acids. DNA of the CDR3: TGTGCCACCAGTGATCCCGGACGGGAACTCAATGAGCAGTTCTTC. Its protein is CATSDPGRELNEQFF.

The rearrangement uses TRBV18 and TRBJ2-2; D perhaps matches TRBD2 (6 bases). The germline V gene has CDR1 KGHSH and CDR2 LQKENI. The CDR3 runs 15 residues. V was clipped by 8 bases and J by 1 base, with 14 bases between them. DNA for the CDR3: TGTGCCAGCGGAGGGACGGATATGAACACCGGGGAGCTGTTTTTT. It codes for CASGGTDMNTGELFF.

This clone was seen a handful of times. This rearrangement joins TRBV7-8 to TRBJ1-4; 7 bases map to TRBD1. Germline values: CDR1 SGHVS, CDR2 FQNEAQ. Unmatched junction bases numbered 4, after V lost 5 bases and J lost 1 base. The CDR3 has 15 residues. CDR3 DNA sequence: TGTGCCAGCAGCACGCGACAGGGAACTAATGAAAAACTGTTTTTT. It specifies CASSTRQGTNEKLFF.

This clone showed up just once. The genes are TRBV4-2 and TRBJ1-2; D is perhaps TRBD1 (6 bases). The germline CDR1 and CDR2 sequences are LGHNA and YNFKEQ. V shed 3 bases and J shed 3 bases, with 8 bases lying between them. The CDR3 spans 13 residues. The CDR3 sequence: CASSQGADYGYTF. The CDR3, as DNA: TGTGCCAGCAGCCAGGGGGCCGACTATGGCTACACCTTC.

The chain couples TRBV13 to TRBJ1-3, with a possible D match to TRBD1 (5 bases). Trimming removed 5 bases from V and 0 bases from J, with 14 bases in between. Germline CDR1 is PRHDT and CDR2 is FYEKMQ (reference sequence). The CDR3 runs 16 residues. Here the CDR3 DNA reads TGTGCCAGCAGCCCTGGACATGCCGTCTCTGGAAACACCATATATTTT. This encodes CASSPGHAVSGNTIYF.

The chain is built from TRBV6-2 or TRBV6-3 and TRBJ2-7; 10 positions agree with TRBD2. The CDR3 loop spans 17 amino acids. With V trimmed by 4 bases and J by 2 bases, 11 bases remained unmatched. Germline V CDR1 and CDR2: MNHEY, SVGEGT. The CDR3 DNA reads TGTGCCAGCAGTTCTCTCTCCGCTAGCGGGAGTACCTACGAGCAGTACTTC. Amino acid sequence: CASSSLSASGSTYEQYF.

The chain links TRBV7-2 to TRBJ2-1; 11 bases fit TRBD2. The V segment lost 5 bases and the J segment 6 bases; nucleotides outside the gene matches: 3. The CDR3 has 14 amino acids. Germline CDR1 is SGHTA and CDR2 is FQGNSA. The CDR3 DNA sequence: TGTGCCAGCAGCCCAGGGACTAGCGGCAATGAGCAGTTCTTC. It is translated as CASSPGTSGNEQFF.

The J gene is TRBJ1-6, the V gene TRBV4-1, with D hard to call. Germline CDR1 is MGHRA and CDR2 is YSYEKL. This CDR3 region has 15 residues. The germline V and J ends were trimmed by 0 bases and 6 bases, with 9 bases remaining between them. In DNA, the CDR3 is TGCGCCAGCAGCCAAGAAACCACAGTTAATTCACCCCTCCACTTT. Protein product: CASSQETTVNSPLHF.

The chain joins TRBV28 to TRBJ1-1; TRBD1 might be the D (6 bases). Trimming left V 3 bases short and J 1 base short, with 39 bases between. The CDR3 is 24 amino acids. Germline lookup yields CDR1 MDHEN and CDR2 SYDVKM. In DNA form, the CDR3 reads TGTGCCAGCAGTTTTCCGCCCCTTATCCATCAGGGGCGATCCCTACGGGCGAGGAACACTGAAGCTTTCTTT. It yields the protein CASSFPPLIHQGRSLRARNTEAFF.

This clone has more than one count but fewer than ten. This rearrangement joins TRBV9 to TRBJ1-5; no definite D call. The V gene lost 0 bases and the J gene lost 6 bases, with 13 bases spanning the gap. In germline, CDR1 is SGDLS, CDR2 YYNGEE. The length of the CDR3 is 15 residues. The CDR3 spells CASSVGEGATQPQHF. In nucleotides, the CDR3 is TGTGCCAGCAGCGTAGGGGAGGGAGCCACTCAGCCCCAGCATTTT.

The chain uses TRBV7-9 and TRBJ2-2; 8 nucleotides line up with TRBD1. This CDR3 contains 13 residues. Per the germline V gene, CDR1 is SEHNR and CDR2 is FQNEAQ (reference sequence). V was clipped by 5 bases and J by 6 bases; unmatched bases: 2. DNA for the CDR3: TGTGCCAGCAGCAGCAGGGGGCCCGGGGAGCTGTTTTTT. It is translated as CASSSRGPGELFF. The full variable domain, completed using reference TRBV7-9 and TRBJ2-2, is DTGVSQNPRHKITKRGQNVTFRCDPISEHNRLYWYRQTLGQGPEFLTYFQNEAQLEKSRLLSDRFSAERPKGSFSTLEIQRTEQGDSAMYLCASSSRGPGELFFGEGSRLTVL.

This clone was detected only once. This sequence joins TRBV5-1 and TRBJ2-2, with 9 bases matching TRBD1. Germline V lookup: CDR1 SGHRS, CDR2 YFSETQ. CDR3 length equals 16 residues. The V segment lost 5 bases and the J segment 0 bases; nucleotides outside the gene matches: 5. CDR3 in amino acids: CASSTGQGTNTGELFF. The CDR3 DNA sequence: TGCGCCAGCAGTACGGGACAGGGAACGAACACCGGGGAGCTGTTTTTT.